This T cell receptor beta chain is drawn from a study of cytomegalovirus exposure and HLA in healthy donors. Overall study: Unique TCRs from HLA-typed donors, 75 million to 100 million of them, were held in an early data release.

Note on this clone: Its antigen is undetermined.

Broader study findings: Apart from CMV serostatus, no immune exposure information was available. It was reportedly the case that the classifier diagnosed cytomegalovirus status with high specificity and sensitivity.

Both 60 Vbeta primers and 13 Jbeta primers went into the PCR. Sequenced by immunoSEQ multiplex PCR; TCRdb stores in-frame clones only, minus some. The profile shows roughly 160,000 clones, about 85% of them singletons. V lost 2 bases, J lost 7 bases, and 18 bases lay in between. Germline V lookup: CDR1 LNHDA, CDR2 SQIVND (reference sequence). This CDR3 spans 16 amino acids. The clonotype originates from a man aged 25 to 40 in good health and CMV-seropositive. Input material: PBMCs. This chain joins TRBV19 and TRBJ1-5, with TRBD1 as a possible D gene (6 bases). In nucleotides, the CDR3 is TGTGCCAGTAGTATAAGTGAGGGGGAAGGATGGCAGCCCCAGCATTTT. Amino acid sequence: CASSISEGEGWQPQHF.